This TCR beta chain was captured in a study of blood T cell repertoires in COVID-19. Study-level information: Researchers got acute and convalescent COVID-19 samples from the United States, Italy and Spain. From T cells, B-cell-depleted T cells, or PBMCs came the material, which was cDNA or gDNA.

Original processing notes: Amplification of reference gene primers was used by the study to estimate nucleated cell counts. Assay: immunoSEQ multiplex PCR; the TCRdb copy retains only in-frame clones and omits some. D and trimming come from the DNA, and the V and J calls and clone size come from that table. The sample shows 80,000 to 90,000 clones, about 83% of them seen only once. Germline CDR1 SNHLY, CDR2 FYNNEI. V dropped 7 bases and J dropped 0 bases, with 19 bases sitting between them. The CDR3 has 17 amino acids. A single count supports this clone. Sequenced material: peripheral blood. The chain combines TRBV2 with TRBJ1-5; D gene unclear. The receptor was isolated from a woman aged 70-85 years with acute or convalescent COVID-19. This chain's CDR3 is CASNGGSFTVSNQPQHF. CDR3 bases: TGTGCCAGCAATGGAGGTTCTTTTACAGTTAGCAATCAGCCCCAGCATTTT.